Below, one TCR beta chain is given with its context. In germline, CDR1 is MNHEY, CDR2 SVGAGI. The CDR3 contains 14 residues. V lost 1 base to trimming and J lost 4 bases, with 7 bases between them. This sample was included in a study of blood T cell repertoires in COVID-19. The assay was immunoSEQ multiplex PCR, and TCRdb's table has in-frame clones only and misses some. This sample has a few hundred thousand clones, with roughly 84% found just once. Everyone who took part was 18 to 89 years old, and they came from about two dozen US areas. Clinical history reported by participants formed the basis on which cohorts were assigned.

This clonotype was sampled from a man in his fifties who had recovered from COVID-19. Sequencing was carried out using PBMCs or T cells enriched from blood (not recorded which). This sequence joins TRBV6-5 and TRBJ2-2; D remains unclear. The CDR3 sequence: CASSYLTGTGELFF. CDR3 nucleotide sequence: TGTGCCAGCAGTTACTTGACTGGCACCGGGGAGCTGTTTTTT.